The T cell receptor beta chain under discussion was sequenced for a study of neurological immune-mediated disorders. Study-level points and caveats: Patients with HTLV-1-associated myelopathy had the highest level of TCR clonal expansion, whereas patients with multiple sclerosis had the lowest level, falling beneath the level found in healthy controls.

This clonotype was detected many times. The antigen remains unidentified. This sample's time point: technical triplicate 3. The sorted libraries took under 1.2 million CD4+ or CD8+ T cells. Germline V gene data show CDR1 as SGHAT and CDR2 as FQNNGV. The CDR3 is 16 amino acids. V lost 2 bases, J lost 6 bases, and 10 bases stayed unmatched. The cDNA was produced through 5'RACE with 10-nucleotide random UMIs. MiXCR, applied by TCRdb to the 5' RACE reads, yields one record per CDR3 protein. The data contain 25,000 to 35,000 distinct CDR3 sequences, around 16% of them singletons. Sequenced material: CD4+ T cells from blood. The chain employs TRBV11-2 and TRBJ2-3; 8 bases line up with TRBD2. The sequence was collected from a female donor with HTLV-1-associated myelopathy (HAM/TSP). CDR3 nucleotide sequence: TGTGCCAGCAGCTTACCGGCAGCGGGAGTCGGGGATACGCAGTATTTT. Translated, it gives CASSLPAAGVGDTQYF.